The rows below give T cell receptor beta chains drawn from one sample of a study of neurological immune-mediated disorders. TCRdb fed the 5' RACE reads into MiXCR, producing one record per CDR3 protein. The repertoire holds more than 50,000 distinct CDR3 sequences, with about 3.3% as singletons. Sequencing was carried out using PBMCs. The receptors here all came from a woman aged 55-70 years with multiple sclerosis. Each CDR3 is given with its conserved first and last residue. Fields, in order: clone size, J gene, D gene, V gene, CDR3 DNA, CDR3 protein. The D gene is left open where the match is weak. Clone size, where shown, is once, few, many, or a class for clones that have expanded.

size: many
J: TRBJ2-5
D: -
V: TRBV11-2
DNA: TGTGCCAGCTCACTCATCTCAACAGGTCCCCAAGAGACCCAGTACTTC
CDR3: CASSLISTGPQETQYF

size: many
J: TRBJ2-2
D: TRBD1
V: TRBV20-1
DNA: TGCAGTGGAACAGGGGGTACCGGGGAGCTGTTTTTT
CDR3: CSGTGGTGELFF

size: many
J: TRBJ1-2
D: -
V: TRBV5-1
DNA: TGCGCCAGCAGCGCCACGACGGGGAACTATGGCTACACCTTC
CDR3: CASSATTGNYGYTF

size: many
J: TRBJ1-1
D: -
V: TRBV15
DNA: TGTGCCACCAGCAGATCGCGGGGGAGAGGTGAAGCTTTCTTT
CDR3: CATSRSRGRGEAFF

size: many
J: TRBJ2-2
D: TRBD1
V: TRBV6-5
DNA: TGTGCCAGCAGTGACAGGGGATACGCGAACACCGGGGAGCTGTTTTTT
CDR3: CASSDRGYANTGELFF

size: -
J: TRBJ2-7
D: TRBD1
V: TRBV18
DNA: TGTGCCAGCTCACCTTCAGACAGGGGATCCTACGAGCAGTACTTC
CDR3: CASSPSDRGSYEQYF

size: many
J: TRBJ2-2
D: -
V: TRBV9
DNA: TGTGCCAGCAGCGTAGTACAGGGGAGGCCGAACACCGGGGAGCTGTTTTTT
CDR3: CASSVVQGRPNTGELFF

size: medium-sized
J: TRBJ2-7
D: -
V: TRBV5-1
DNA: TGCGCCAGCAGTGAGACTAGTTCCTACGAGCAGTACTTC
CDR3: CASSETSSYEQYF

size: many
J: TRBJ2-4
D: -
V: TRBV20-1
DNA: TGCAGTGCTAGAGGCCCGGAAAACATTCAGTACTTC
CDR3: CSARGPENIQYF

size: many
J: TRBJ1-1
D: -
V: TRBV20-1
DNA: TGCAGTGCCCCGCCGACAGTAGGGCTAATAGCTTTCTTT
CDR3: CSAPPTVGLIAFF

size: few
J: TRBJ2-5
D: TRBD2
V: TRBV7-2
DNA: TGTGCCAGCAGCTTATGGGGCGGGGGCCAAGAGACCCAGTACTTC
CDR3: CASSLWGGGQETQYF